This record covers a single T cell receptor beta chain. These data belong to a study of blood T cell repertoires in COVID-19. Study-level background: Donors in the United States, Italy and Spain gave samples during acute or convalescent COVID-19. PBMCs, B-cell-depleted T cells, or T cells provided the cDNA or gDNA that made up the material.

Original data processing: By means of reference gene primer amplification, nucleated cell counts were estimated. TCRdb's copy holds only in-frame clones and misses some; the assay was immunoSEQ multiplex PCR. That table is the source of V, J and clone size, and D and trimming were worked out from the DNA. The sample records 140,000 or so clones, 70% to 85% being singletons. This CDR3 has 14 residues. With 7 bases clipped from V and 5 bases from J, the junction kept 10 bases outside the gene matches. CDR1 is SQVTM, CDR2 ANQGSEA, per germline. The chain couples TRBV29-1 to TRBJ2-5; 10 bases line up with TRBD2. This receptor was identified in a man in his 60s with active or convalescent COVID-19. Sequencing was performed on peripheral blood. The CDR3, as DNA: TGCAGCGCCTCTAGCGGGAGTAGAATGGAGACCCAGTACTTC. Its protein product is CSASSGSRMETQYF. Combining the CDR3 with reference TRBV29-1 and TRBJ2-5 gives the whole variable domain SAVISQKPSRDICQRGTSLTIQCQVDSQVTMMFWYRQQPGQSLTLIATANQGSEATYESGFVIDKFPISRPNLTFSTLTVSNMSPEDSSIYLCSASSGSRMETQYFGPGTRLLVL.